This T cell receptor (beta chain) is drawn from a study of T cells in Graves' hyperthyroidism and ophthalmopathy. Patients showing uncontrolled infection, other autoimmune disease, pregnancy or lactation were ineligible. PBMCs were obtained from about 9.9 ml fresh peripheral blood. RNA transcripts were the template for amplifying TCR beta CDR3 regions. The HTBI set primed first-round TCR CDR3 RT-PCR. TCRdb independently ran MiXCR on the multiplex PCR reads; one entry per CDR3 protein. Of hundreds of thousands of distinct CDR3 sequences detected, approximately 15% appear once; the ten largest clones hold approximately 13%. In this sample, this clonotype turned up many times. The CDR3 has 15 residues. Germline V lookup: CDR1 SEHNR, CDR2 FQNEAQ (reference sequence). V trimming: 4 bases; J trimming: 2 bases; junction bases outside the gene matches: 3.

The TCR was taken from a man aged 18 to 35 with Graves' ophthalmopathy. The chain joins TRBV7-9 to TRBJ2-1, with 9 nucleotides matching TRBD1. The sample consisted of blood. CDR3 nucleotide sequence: TGTGCCAGCAGCTACAGACAGGGGGCCTACAATGAGCAGTTCTTC. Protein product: CASSYRQGAYNEQFF.